The 10 T cell receptor beta chains presented below share a single source sample, sequenced in a study of PD-1 blockade in classical Hodgkin lymphoma. Measured with immunoSEQ multiplex PCR; TCRdb has only the in-frame clones, and not every one. The sample has 15,000 to 20,000 clones; roughly 77% are singletons. All patients relapsed after autologous stem cell transplantation, and brentuximab vedotin exposure varied. The sequenced sample was peripheral blood mononuclear cells (PBMCs), obtained before the second cycle of nivolumab. These receptors originate from a human donor with classical Hodgkin lymphoma.

This clone was observed a few times. The V and J genes are TRBV2 and TRBJ1-2, with D perhaps TRBD1 (5 bases). The CDR3 runs 14 residues. V was pared by 5 bases and J by 2 bases, with 12 bases between. Germline V lookup: CDR1 SNHLY, CDR2 FYNNEI. As DNA, the CDR3 is TGTGCCAGCAGTCCCCTTTCAGGGAACTATGGCTACACCTTC. Translated, it gives CASSPLSGNYGYTF.

The rearrangement uses TRBV5-1 and TRBJ2-5; 7 positions match TRBD1. CDR3 length equals 18 residues. J lost 3 bases, V lost 6 bases, and 20 bases had no gene match. Per germline, CDR1 SGHRS and CDR2 YFSETQ. The CDR3 bases are TGCGCCAGCACGACAACCATATTAACAGGGGAGAGTAAAGAGACCCAGTACTTC. Translating gives CASTTTILTGESKETQYF.

The chain carries TRBV5-1 and TRBJ2-1; the match to TRBD2 covers 8 bases. J lost 0 bases, V lost 4 bases, and 3 bases had no gene match. Germline CDR1 is SGHRS and CDR2 is YFSETQ. The CDR3 sequence is 15 residues long. CDR3 amino acids: CASSLGTSSYNEQFF. In DNA form, the CDR3 reads TGCGCCAGCAGCCTAGGGACTAGCTCCTACAATGAGCAGTTCTTC.

The V and J genes are TRBV30 and TRBJ1-4, with D uncertain. Trimming removed 2 bases at V and 8 bases at J, with 21 bases between. This CDR3 has 16 amino acids. Germline V gene sequence: CDR1 GTSNPN, CDR2 SVGIG (reference sequence). The CDR3 region is CAWSPVLGRREEKLFF. In nucleotides, the CDR3 is TGTGCCTGGAGTCCTGTTTTAGGCCGGCGGGAGGAAAAACTGTTTTTT.

The J gene is TRBJ2-7, the V gene TRBV19, with D possibly matching TRBD2 (5 bases). CDR1 is LNHDA, CDR2 SQIVND, per germline (reference sequence). The germline V and J ends were trimmed by 5 bases and 2 bases, with 19 bases remaining between them. The length of the CDR3 is 16 residues. For the CDR3, the DNA is TGTGCCAGTAGTGCCGGAGGACGGGTGGCCCCCTACGAGCAGTACTTC. Its protein product is CASSAGGRVAPYEQYF.

This rearrangement joins TRBV10-3 to TRBJ1-4; D is unclear. Germline CDR1 is ENHRY and CDR2 is SYGVKD. Trimming took off 2 bases at V and 4 bases at J, with 11 bases between the two ends. The CDR3 runs to 15 residues. Here the CDR3 DNA reads TGTGCCATCAGTGAGGGGAGAGGCCTTAATGAAAAACTGTTTTTT. Encoded protein: CAISEGRGLNEKLFF.

The rearrangement links TRBV11-1 to TRBJ2-7; D possibly matches TRBD1 or TRBD2 (6 bases each). V shed 2 bases and J shed 7 bases, with 30 bases lying between them. The CDR3 consists of 19 residues. CDR1 SGHAT and CDR2 FQDESV come from the germline V gene (reference sequence). The CDR3 region is CASSLKGTLATGRPTEQYF. Here the CDR3 DNA reads TGTGCCAGCAGCTTAAAAGGGACCCTGGCCACAGGGAGGCCTACGGAGCAGTACTTC.

This clone turned up a few times. The chain combines TRBV4-3 with TRBJ2-1; TRBD2 matches at 10 bases. V was clipped by 4 bases and J by 7 bases; unmatched bases: 1. The germline V gene has CDR1 LGHNA and CDR2 YSLEER. The CDR3 is 13 residues long. CDR3 in amino acids: CASSRTSGNEQFF. As DNA, the CDR3 is TGCGCCAGCAGCCGGACTAGCGGTAATGAGCAGTTCTTC.

The chain combines TRBV5-1 with TRBJ2-5; 9 bases align to TRBD1. Germline-derived CDR1 and CDR2 are SGHRS and YFSETQ. The CDR3 spans 14 residues. Trimming removed 4 bases from V and 1 base from J; junction bases left unmatched: 2. Written as DNA, the CDR3 is TGCGCCAGCAGCCGGGGACAGGGCCAAGAGACCCAGTACTTC. Amino acids: CASSRGQGQETQYF.

V and J are TRBV19 and TRBJ1-5, with 7 bases that match TRBD1. The germline V gene encodes CDR1 LNHDA and CDR2 SQIVND (reference sequence). V lost 5 bases to trimming and J lost 5 bases; unmatched junction nucleotides: 6. The CDR3 runs to 14 residues. For the CDR3, the DNA is TGTGCCAGTAGTGTCGACAGGGAGTATCAGCCCCAGCATTTT. This sequence encodes CASSVDREYQPQHF.